This entry is about one T cell receptor beta chain. 13 Jbeta primers and 60 Vbeta primers were used for the PCR. The method was immunoSEQ multiplex PCR; TCRdb's version includes in-frame clones alone and lacks a portion of them. This repertoire shows fewer than 200,000 clones, about four fifths found once; its top ten account for about 1%. This sample was included in a study of cytomegalovirus exposure and HLA in healthy donors. The V gene lost 6 bases and the J gene lost 3 bases, with 18 bases spanning the gap. The CDR3 totals 15 residues. The germline V gene has CDR1 LNHDA and CDR2 SQIVND (reference sequence).

The chain couples TRBV19 to TRBJ2-7, with D possibly matching TRBD2 (5 bases). Sequenced: PBMCs. The sequence was collected from a young man in good health and CMV-seronegative. DNA of the CDR3: TGTGCCAGTAGCTCTACTAGTTCGGTCGGCTACGAGCAGTACTTC. Its protein product is CASSSTSSVGYEQYF.